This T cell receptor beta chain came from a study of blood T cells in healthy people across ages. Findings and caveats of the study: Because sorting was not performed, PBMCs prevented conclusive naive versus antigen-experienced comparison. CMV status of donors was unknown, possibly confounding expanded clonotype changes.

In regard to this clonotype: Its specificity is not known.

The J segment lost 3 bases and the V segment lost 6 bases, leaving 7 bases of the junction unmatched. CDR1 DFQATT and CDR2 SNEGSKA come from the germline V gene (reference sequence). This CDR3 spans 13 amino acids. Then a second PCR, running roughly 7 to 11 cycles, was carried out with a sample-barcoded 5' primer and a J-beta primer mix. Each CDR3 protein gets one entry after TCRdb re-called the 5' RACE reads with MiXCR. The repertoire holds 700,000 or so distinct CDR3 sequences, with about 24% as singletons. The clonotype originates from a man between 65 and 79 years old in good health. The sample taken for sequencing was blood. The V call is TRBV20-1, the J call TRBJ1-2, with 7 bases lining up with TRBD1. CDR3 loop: CSAKTGRDYGYTF. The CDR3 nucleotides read TGCAGTGCGAAGACAGGGAGGGACTATGGCTACACCTTC.